One sample yielded the 18 T cell receptor beta chains listed below, sequenced in a study of spatial heterogeneity in lung cancer. Using its own MiXCR run on the 5' RACE reads, TCRdb lists one record per CDR3 protein. The repertoire holds some 6,500 distinct CDR3 sequences, with around 3% as singletons. These TCRs' antigens remain unknown. Time point described: sample taken at primary tumor resection. Study findings and constraints: Counts of expanded intratumoral alpha and beta TCRs tracked tumor mutation counts.

This material consisted of lung tumor tissue, taken at surgery. The receptors stem from a male donor with early-stage non-small cell lung cancer.

Only a few counts were recorded for this clonotype. The chain employs TRBV28 and TRBJ2-7, with unresolved D. Germline CDR1 is MDHEN and CDR2 is SYDVKM. This CDR3 has 14 amino acids. V lost 3 bases, J lost 4 bases, and 13 bases lay in between. CDR3 DNA: TGTGCCAGCAGTTTCAACCAGTGTCCGTACGAGCAGTACTTC. This sequence encodes CASSFNQCPYEQYF. The full variable domain, its missing parts supplied by reference TRBV28 and TRBJ2-7, is DVKVTQSSRYLVKRTGEKVFLECVQDMDHENMFWYRQDPGLGLRLIYFSYDVKMKEKGDIPEGYSVSREKKERFSLILESASTNQTSMYLCASSFNQCPYEQYFGPGTRLTVT.

The chain combines TRBV12-3 or TRBV12-4 with TRBJ2-7; 12 bases fit TRBD2. This CDR3 is built from 15 residues. Trimming at V came to 7 bases and at J to 2 bases, leaving 6 bases not matched to a gene. The CDR3 DNA sequence: TGTGCCAGCATCATACTAGCGGGAGGAGCCTACGAGCAGTACTTC. As protein: CASIILAGGAYEQYF.

The sample holds many counts of this clonotype. J is TRBJ2-3 and V is TRBV11-3, with D possibly being TRBD2 (7 bases). Germline CDR1 reads SGHNT; CDR2 reads YENEEA. Trimming shortened V by 1 base and J by 4 bases, and 12 bases separated the two germline ends. The CDR3 is 15 residues long. Here the CDR3 reads CASSLVGGGPDTQYF. CDR3 sequence (DNA): TGTGCCAGCAGCTTAGTAGGGGGAGGGCCAGATACGCAGTATTTT.

This clonotype is medium-sized by share. The V and J genes are TRBV27 and TRBJ2-2; 7 bases line up with TRBD1. The length of the CDR3 is 15 residues. J was trimmed by 4 bases and V by 5 bases; bases with no gene match: 7. Germline CDR1 MNHEY, CDR2 SMNVEV (reference sequence). DNA of the CDR3: TGTGCCAGCAGTCTCCAGGGGGTAACCACCGGGGAGCTGTTTTTT. Its protein product is CASSLQGVTTGELFF.

This chain uses TRBV5-1 with TRBJ2-5, with unresolved D. The CDR3 runs 14 residues. V was pared by 0 bases and J by 7 bases, with 13 bases between. The V gene's germline CDR1 is SGHRS and CDR2 YFSETQ. The CDR3 here is CASSLEGRLGTQYF. DNA for the CDR3: TGCGCCAGCAGCTTGGAGGGCCGACTGGGGACCCAGTACTTC.

In its sample, this clonotype is medium-sized. This chain uses TRBV20-1 with TRBJ2-1; D ambiguous. Germline CDR1 DFQATT, CDR2 SNEGSKA (reference sequence). V lost 0 bases and J lost 6, with 18 bases in between. The CDR3 is made up of 16 amino acids. The CDR3 DNA is TGCAGTGCTAGAGATTCGGTCCTAGGCGTTGTCAATGAGCAGTTCTTC. Translation: CSARDSVLGVVNEQFF.

The V and J genes are TRBV7-9 and TRBJ2-7; no clear D gene. V dropped 2 bases and J dropped 5 bases, with 16 bases sitting between them. Germline loops: CDR1 SEHNR, CDR2 FQNEAQ (reference sequence). The CDR3 is 15 amino acids. The CDR3: CASSLSRHREDEQYF. CDR3 bases: TGTGCCAGCAGCTTAAGCAGACACAGAGAGGACGAGCAGTACTTC.

This clonotype came up many times. The V gene is TRBV3-1, the J gene TRBJ2-5; D ambiguous. Between the trimmed V and J ends, which lost 2 bases and 4 bases, there was a span of 2 bases. This CDR3 has 11 residues. Germline CDR1 reads LGHDT; CDR2 reads YNNKEL (reference sequence). CDR3 coding DNA: TGTGCCAGCAGCCAACTAGAGACCCAGTACTTC. This translates into CASSQLETQYF.

This clonotype counts as medium-sized (0.01 to 0.1%). This rearrangement joins TRBV29-1 to TRBJ2-1, with TRBD2 matching over 14 bases. Unmatched junction bases numbered 4, after V lost 6 bases and J lost 9 bases. The CDR3 consists of 13 residues. CDR1 and CDR2 from the germline V gene are SQVTM and ANQGSEA. The DNA of the CDR3 is TGCAGCGTGACTAGCGGGGGGGGTAGTGAGCAGTTCTTC. Residues: CSVTSGGGSEQFF.

This clonotype was seen a handful of times. CDR3: CASSTGDSPEAFF. The CDR3 nucleotides read TGTGCCAGCTCGACCGGGGACTCGCCCGAAGCTTTCTTT. The V call is TRBV18, the J call TRBJ1-1; possibly TRBD1 for D (5 bases). V was trimmed by 6 bases and J by 8 bases, leaving 16 bases between them. From germline, CDR1 is KGHSH and CDR2 LQKENI. This CDR3 has 13 residues.

This clonotype was found many times. J is TRBJ2-2 and V is TRBV18; D is uncertain. The CDR3 has 15 residues. Germline-derived CDR1 and CDR2 are KGHSH and LQKENI. V was clipped by 2 bases and J by 0 bases, with 7 bases between them. CDR3 protein: CASSPGRTNTGELFF. CDR3 DNA sequence: TGTGCCAGCTCACCAGGGCGGACGAACACCGGGGAGCTGTTTTTT. Full variable domain (remainder filled in from reference TRBV18 and TRBJ2-2): NAGVMQNPRHLVRRRGQEARLRCSPMKGHSHVYWYRQLPEEGLKFMVYLQKENIIDESGMPKERFSAEFPKEGPSILRIQQVVRGDSAAYFCASSPGRTNTGELFFGEGSRLTVL.

This clonotype was detected many times. This chain links TRBV13 with TRBJ2-7; 13 nucleotides line up with TRBD2. The CDR3 totals 19 residues. The V gene end was trimmed by 0 bases and the J gene end by 0 bases; junction bases not matched to a gene: 8. Germline V gene sequence: CDR1 PRHDT, CDR2 FYEKMQ (reference sequence). CDR3 loop: CASSLGTGTSGKFSYEQYF. As DNA, the CDR3 is TGTGCCAGCAGCTTAGGAACCGGGACTAGCGGGAAATTCTCCTACGAGCAGTACTTC.

Comment on this clonotype: With a much larger clone just one base away, this may be a read error. The V call is TRBV20-1, the J call TRBJ1-2; no clear D. This CDR3 comprises 12 residues. From germline, CDR1 is DFQATT and CDR2 SNEGSKA (reference sequence). The CDR3 loop reads CSARTRNYGDTF. The CDR3 DNA sequence: TGCAGTGCTAGAACCCGTAACTATGGCGACACCTTC.

This clonotype has only a few counts. V is TRBV7-9 and J is TRBJ2-1; the match to TRBD2 covers 8 bases. The CDR3 is 19 amino acids. Looked up from germline, CDR1 is SEHNR and CDR2 is FQNEAQ (reference sequence). Trimming removed 8 bases from V and 10 bases from J; junction bases left unmatched: 28. The DNA for the CDR3 is TGTGCCAGCGCGGGAGGAGCGGGACATCATGCCAATCTAATCATGGAGCAGTTCTTC. Protein: CASAGGAGHHANLIMEQFF.

This clonotype was counted many times. V and J are TRBV5-1 and TRBJ1-1, with TRBD1 matching over 7 bases. V was pared by 4 bases and J by 5 bases, with 11 bases of the junction left unmatched. From germline, CDR1 is SGHRS and CDR2 YFSETQ. This CDR3 spans 15 amino acids. The CDR3 spells CASSPYGQGGTEAFF. The DNA for the CDR3 is TGCGCCAGCAGCCCCTACGGGCAGGGGGGGACTGAAGCTTTCTTT.

This clonotype qualifies as medium-sized. This sequence joins TRBV9 and TRBJ2-3; TRBD2 agrees at 9 bases. This CDR3 is built from 15 residues. Looked up from germline, CDR1 is SGDLS and CDR2 is YYNGEE. Trimming took 4 bases from V and 5 from J; bases not matched to a gene: 8. Here the CDR3 DNA reads TGTGCCAGCAGCCCAGAGGCGGGAGGGAGAGATACGCAGTATTTT. Its translation is CASSPEAGGRDTQYF.

This clonotype was seen ten or more times. The chain is built from TRBV5-6 and TRBJ1-6; D gene uncertain. Between the trimmed V and J ends, which lost 3 bases and 5 bases, there was a span of 15 bases. This CDR3 has 16 amino acids. The germline V gene encodes CDR1 SGHDT and CDR2 YYEEEE. CDR3 bases: TGTGCCAGCAGCTCCCTAAGACCCGATAATAATTCACCCCTCCACTTT. Its protein product is CASSSLRPDNNSPLHF.

This clonotype rates as medium-sized. The V call is TRBV6-5, the J call TRBJ1-1; TRBD1 might be the D (6 bases). This CDR3 region has 14 residues. Between the trimmed V and J ends, which lost 2 bases and 5 bases, there was a span of 12 bases. CDR1 is MNHEY, CDR2 SVGAGI, per germline. The CDR3 loop reads CASSYAGDETEAFF. Here the CDR3 DNA reads TGTGCCAGCAGTTACGCAGGGGATGAGACTGAAGCTTTCTTT.